This T cell receptor beta chain was profiled in a study of T cell repertoires in cytomegalovirus infection. Study-level background: Public TCR beta signatures provided an indication of both CMV infection and a matching HLA type. Study-wide results and limits: Carriers of CMV plus the relevant HLA were identified by cumulative public TCR beta family frequency.

Germline assignment: CDR1 SGDLS and CDR2 YYNGEE. V was cut by 2 bases and J by 1 base, with 15 bases left in between. The CDR3 covers 16 residues. Remarks on this clonotype: No antigen is known for it.

TCRdb analysed the reads with MiXCR anew, one entry per CDR3 protein. In the table there are about 490,000 distinct CDR3 sequences, approximately 17% of which are singletons. The clonotype originates from a human donor in good health (CMV status not recorded). Some clones in this sample may be carry-over from other donors' samples. Sequenced: CD8+ T cells from PBMCs. The V gene is TRBV9, the J gene TRBJ1-1; possibly TRBD1 for D (5 bases). This CDR3 is CASSVPPRGWNTEAFF. As DNA, the CDR3 is TGTGCCAGCAGCGTCCCACCCCGGGGGTGGAACACTGAAGCTTTCTTT.